These 2 T cell receptor beta chains share one sample of origin, sequenced in a study of post-analysis software for immune sequencing data (dated by TCRdb to 2015 to 2017). Overall study outcomes, separate from this receptor: Four to six TRBV segments, including TRBV5-6, TRBV5-1 and TRBV20-1, were significantly more frequent in patients than controls.

To prepare the library, PCR was applied. The listed sequencing device is Illumina HiSeq 2500. Unique molecular identifiers were incorporated into TCR beta cDNA libraries to reduce PCR and sequencing biases. TCRdb passed the public sequencing reads through fastp at Q25 and MiXCR, retaining productive beta sequences. Every CDR3 protein is listed once, alongside the most common genes and DNA of its rows. A total of approximately 360,000 distinct CDR3 sequences appear in this sample, approximately 38% of them only once. About an eighth of the sample is taken by the ten largest. For these TCRs, the target antigens are not known. The specimen sequenced was blood. These receptors all stem from a girl aged 10 to 17 with multiple sclerosis.

The chain couples TRBV30 to TRBJ1-2, with D perhaps matching TRBD1 (5 bases). Trimming took 4 bases from V and 4 from J, leaving 13 bases between them. CDR1 is GTSNPN, CDR2 SVGIG, per germline (reference sequence). The CDR3 runs to 13 residues. The CDR3 sequence: CAWTPSGTYGYTF. CDR3 in DNA: TGTGCCTGGACGCCAAGCGGGACCTATGGCTACACCTTC.

This chain links TRBV6-2 or TRBV6-3 with TRBJ2-1; D might be TRBD2 (6 bases). Germline V gene sequence: CDR1 MNHEY, CDR2 SVGEGT. Trimming took off 5 bases at V and 9 bases at J, with 8 bases between the two ends. There are 11 residues in the CDR3. CDR3 sequence: CASSNGGEQFF. CDR3 sequence (DNA): TGTGCCAGCAGTAACGGGGGTGAGCAGTTCTTC.